Listed here are 28 T cell receptor beta chains from one sample, sequenced in a study of blood T cells in healthy people across ages (dated by TCRdb to between 2014 and 2017). The protocol used for the library was 5' RACE. These reads were obtained on an Illumina HiSeq 2500. A second PCR of 7 to 11 cycles was performed with a sample-barcoded 5' primer and a J-beta primer mix. Starting from the raw public reads, TCRdb applied fastp trimming at Q25, assembled clones with MiXCR and retained in-frame beta chains. When rows share a CDR3 protein, they turn into one entry using the most common DNA and genes. The sample has roughly 680,000 distinct CDR3 sequences on record, 20% to 25% of them singletons. The ten biggest clones cover roughly 3.4% of the sample. Sequencing input: blood. The source is a man between 65 and 85 years old in good health.

V is TRBV6-6 and J is TRBJ1-6, with a weak D call TRBD1 (6 bases). Germline-derived CDR1 and CDR2 are MNHNY and SVGAGI (reference sequence). The CDR3 spans 13 residues. Trimming left V 2 bases short and J 7 bases short, with 6 bases between. Here the CDR3 DNA reads TGTGCCAGCAGTTACGACAGGAATTCACCCCTCCACTTT. Encoded protein: CASSYDRNSPLHF.

Concerning this clonotype: One end of the junction is discordant with germline, which a read error may explain. The rearrangement joins TRBV28 to TRBJ1-4, with 10 bases fitting TRBD1. The CDR3 is 18 residues long. The germline CDR1 and CDR2 sequences are MDHEN and SYDVKM. The CDR3 bases are TGTGCCAGCAGTTTAGGGGACAGGGGTAGCCCAACTAATGAAAAACGGTTTTTT. It specifies CASSLGDRGSPTNEKRFF.

J is TRBJ2-5 and V is TRBV3-1; no clear D. Germline assignment: CDR1 LGHDT and CDR2 YNNKEL (reference sequence). The CDR3 is 12 amino acids. Trimming took off 4 bases at V and 10 bases at J, with 13 bases between the two ends. For the CDR3, the DNA is TGTGCCAGCAGCCTCCAAAGTTACGACCAGTACTTC. Translation gives CASSLQSYDQYF.

This clonotype was seen a handful of times. The rearrangement links TRBV29-1 to TRBJ2-1, with D perhaps matching TRBD2 (6 bases). In germline, CDR1 is SQVTM, CDR2 ANQGSEA. Trimming removed 6 bases from V and 6 bases from J, with 18 bases in between. The CDR3 is 14 residues long. The CDR3 bases are TGCAGCGTCCCGGACTACGATAGACCCAATGAGCAGTTCTTC. It is translated as CSVPDYDRPNEQFF.

In its sample, this clonotype was seen a few times. V and J are TRBV9 and TRBJ2-1; D gene uncertain. The CDR3 has 16 amino acids. The germline CDR1 and CDR2 sequences are SGDLS and YYNGEE. V was pared by 4 bases and J by 3 bases, with 17 bases between. CDR3 sequence (DNA): TGTGCCAGCAGCTTCCGACCAGAGACTCGCTACAATGAGCAGTTCTTC. Amino acid sequence: CASSFRPETRYNEQFF.

The sample holds a few counts of this clonotype. The rearrangement uses TRBV18 and TRBJ2-5; D might be TRBD2 (6 bases). The V and J ends lost 6 bases and 11 bases respectively, with 22 bases between them. Per the germline V gene, CDR1 is KGHSH and CDR2 is LQKENI. CDR3 length: 14 amino acids. CDR3: CASSLNSGSQEQYF. DNA of the CDR3: TGTGCCAGCTCTTTGAATAGCGGATCGCAGGAGCAGTACTTC.

The V and J genes are TRBV4-2 and TRBJ1-1; 7 bases map to TRBD1. CDR1 is LGHNA and CDR2 is YNFKEQ in the germline V gene. CDR3 length: 15 residues. After removal of 0 bases from V and 4 bases from J, the junction contained 5 bases not matched to a gene. CDR3 DNA sequence: TGTGCCAGCAGCCAAGAGTCATCAGGGGGCACTGAAGCTTTCTTT. Translated: CASSQESSGGTEAFF.

This clonotype appeared a few times. The chain links TRBV9 to TRBJ2-3, with 7 bases aligning to TRBD1. This CDR3 region has 16 residues. The germline CDR1 and CDR2 sequences are SGDLS and YYNGEE. Germline trimming cut 7 bases from V and 2 bases from J; bases unmatched to any gene: 13. DNA of the CDR3: TGTGCCAGCGCCTCCGCCCGGGACAGAAACACAGATACGCAGTATTTT. Translated: CASASARDRNTDTQYF.

The rearrangement joins TRBV20-1 to TRBJ2-7, with 7 bases identical to TRBD1. V trimming: 6 bases; J trimming: 5 bases; junction bases outside the gene matches: 10. Germline V gene lookup returns CDR1 DFQATT and CDR2 SNEGSKA (reference sequence). This CDR3 is built from 13 residues. The CDR3 bases are TGCAGTGCCAGTACCGGGACAGTGAACGAGCAGTACTTC. This sequence encodes CSASTGTVNEQYF.

The chain recombines TRBV2 with TRBJ2-5; TRBD1 matches at 8 bases. This CDR3 spans 11 amino acids. The germline CDR1 and CDR2 sequences are SNHLY and FYNNEI. V lost 8 bases and J lost 4; bases outside the gene matches: 0. This chain's CDR3 is CASGQGETQYF. In DNA, the CDR3 is TGTGCCAGCGGACAGGGAGAGACCCAGTACTTC.

The J gene is TRBJ2-3, the V gene TRBV11-2, with D hard to call. This CDR3 spans 13 amino acids. The germline gives CDR1 SGHAT, CDR2 FQNNGV. V lost 4 bases and J lost 1, with 6 bases in between. The CDR3 reads CASSSTRTDTQYF. The CDR3 nucleotides are TGTGCCAGCAGCTCAACCCGCACAGATACGCAGTATTTT.

This clonotype was observed a handful of times. The J gene is TRBJ2-5, the V gene TRBV7-9; 10 bases fit TRBD2. V gave up 6 bases and J gave up 4 bases; unmatched junction bases: 14. Germline CDR1 is SEHNR and CDR2 is FQNEAQ (reference sequence). This CDR3 comprises 17 residues. The CDR3 is CASSYPSSGRRGETQYF. CDR3 coding DNA: TGTGCCAGCAGTTACCCCTCTAGCGGGAGAAGAGGAGAGACCCAGTACTTC.

This clonotype was seen only a few times. The chain couples TRBV4-1 to TRBJ2-3, with D tentatively TRBD2 (5 bases). Germline-derived CDR1 and CDR2 are MGHRA and YSYEKL. Deletions cut 0 bases from V and 5 bases from J, with 15 bases between. The CDR3 sequence is 16 residues long. CDR3 DNA sequence: TGCGCCAGCAGCCAAGATGGCACCGGAGGTGGAGATACGCAGTATTTT. This sequence encodes CASSQDGTGGGDTQYF.

This clonotype was recorded a few times. V is TRBV12-3 or TRBV12-4 and J is TRBJ2-7, with D possibly matching TRBD1 (6 bases). CDR3 size: 12 residues. The ends were cut back, 6 bases at V and 4 bases at J, with 10 bases in the middle. DNA of the CDR3: TGTGCCAGCAGGGGCGGACAGTACGAGCAGTACTTC. Protein product: CASRGGQYEQYF.

V usage is TRBV11-3 and J usage is TRBJ2-5; 7 positions match TRBD2. Trimming took 3 bases from V and 1 from J; bases not matched to a gene: 8. Per the germline V gene, CDR1 is SGHNT and CDR2 is YENEEA. This CDR3 is built from 16 residues. The CDR3 sequence is CASSLRAGEIQETQYF. CDR3 DNA sequence: TGTGCCAGCAGCTTGAGGGCGGGGGAGATCCAAGAGACCCAGTACTTC. The full variable domain, rest sourced from reference TRBV11-3 and TRBJ2-5, is EAGVVQSPRYKIIEKKQPVAFWCNPISGHNTLYWYLQNLGQGPELLIRYENEEAVDDSQLPKDRFSAERLKGVDSTLKIQPAELGDSAVYLCASSLRAGEIQETQYFGPGTRLLVL.

The rearrangement uses TRBV5-5 and TRBJ2-1; either TRBD1 or TRBD2 may supply D (6 bases each). CDR3 length: 16 amino acids. The V and J ends lost 2 bases and 9 bases respectively, with 21 bases between them. Germline CDR1 reads SGHKS; CDR2 reads YYEKEE (reference sequence). DNA for the CDR3: TGTGCCAGCAGCTTTTCATTGCCCCGGGGGCGTACTGAGCAGTTCTTC. Protein: CASSFSLPRGRTEQFF.

This clonotype was found a few times. The rearrangement joins TRBV7-8 to TRBJ2-2; D is unclear. Per the germline V gene, CDR1 is SGHVS and CDR2 is FQNEAQ. Trimming removed 2 bases at V and 0 bases at J, with 13 bases between. The CDR3 spans 17 residues. The CDR3, as DNA: TGTGCCAGCAGCTTACCGACCGACCCCGCGAACACCGGGGAGCTGTTTTTT. It yields the protein CASSLPTDPANTGELFF.

This clonotype was counted a few times. The chain recombines TRBV28 with TRBJ1-4, with D uncertain. Trimming removed 7 bases at V and 4 bases at J, with 10 bases between. This CDR3 spans 13 amino acids. CDR1 is MDHEN and CDR2 is SYDVKM in the germline V gene. The CDR3 coding sequence is TGTGCCAGCATGTCCAGTTTTAATGAAAAACTGTTTTTT. Its translation is CASMSSFNEKLFF.

The chain joins TRBV7-2 to TRBJ1-1; 9 bases agree with TRBD1. CDR1 is SGHTA and CDR2 is FQGNSA in the germline V gene. The CDR3 is 14 amino acids. The V segment lost 6 bases and the J segment 4 bases; nucleotides outside the gene matches: 6. In nucleotides, the CDR3 is TGTGCCAGCAGACAACAGACAGGGGGCACTGAAGCTTTCTTT. Translating it yields CASRQQTGGTEAFF.

The rearrangement links TRBV9 to TRBJ2-5, with D perhaps TRBD1 or TRBD2 (5 bases each). The last part of the DNA fits TRBJ2-1 better; the J call may be wrong. The V gene's germline CDR1 is SGDLS and CDR2 YYNGEE. This CDR3 has 15 residues. The CDR3 nucleotides read TGTGCCAGCAGCGACCGGGACCCCCGTTATAGTGAGCAGTTCTTC. Protein: CASSDRDPRYSEQFF.

This clonotype occurred many times. The gene calls are TRBV29-1 and TRBJ2-1; D not resolved. This CDR3 has 12 residues. Trimming left V 6 bases short and J 6 bases short, with 12 bases between. In germline, CDR1 is SQVTM, CDR2 ANQGSEA. The CDR3 bases are TGCAGCGTCGTCCTCTCGGGCAATGAGCAGTTCTTC. It codes for CSVVLSGNEQFF.

The CDR3 sequence is CASSGRAGTDTQYF. The CDR3 DNA reads as TGTGCCAGCAGCGGGAGGGCCGGAACAGATACGCAGTATTTT. This sequence joins TRBV12-3 or TRBV12-4 and TRBJ2-3; 8 nucleotides align to TRBD2. Unmatched junction bases numbered 5, after V lost 6 bases and J lost 3 bases. This CDR3 is 14 amino acids long.

This clonotype was detected once. The chain carries TRBV6-1 and TRBJ2-1; D is unclear. The ends were cut back, 7 bases at V and 8 bases at J, with 24 bases in the middle. The CDR3 spans 16 residues. Germline V gene sequence: CDR1 MNHNS, CDR2 SASEGT. CDR3 bases: TGTGCCAGCACTGACGCGATAAACCCGTTTAAGGATGAGCAGTTCTTC. It specifies CASTDAINPFKDEQFF.

The chain links TRBV12-3 or TRBV12-4 to TRBJ2-3, with D perhaps TRBD2 (6 bases). The CDR3 sequence is 16 residues long. V lost 5 bases and J 2 bases, leaving 17 bases between the germline ends. In DNA, the CDR3 is TGTGCCAGCAGTCCCCCCACGGCGGGACTCACAGATACGCAGTATTTT. Encoded protein: CASSPPTAGLTDTQYF.

There are a few counts of this clonotype. The chain is built from TRBV28 and TRBJ1-2; D is uncertain. Germline V gene lookup returns CDR1 MDHEN and CDR2 SYDVKM. V was pared by 3 bases and J by 1 base, with 9 bases between. This CDR3 contains 14 residues. As DNA, the CDR3 is TGTGCCAGCAGTTTTCGGGTACTTAACTATGGCTACACCTTC. Its translation is CASSFRVLNYGYTF.

This sequence joins TRBV6-4 and TRBJ2-1; TRBD1 matches 7 bases. The J call may be mistaken, given a closer DNA end match to TRBJ2-7. Looked up from germline, CDR1 is MRHNA and CDR2 is SNTAGT. The CDR3 extends over 14 amino acids. The CDR3: CASSCRQGTNEQYF. In DNA form, the CDR3 reads TGTGCCAGCAGTTGCAGACAGGGAACGAACGAGCAGTACTTC.

Only a few counts were recorded for this clonotype. This chain connects TRBV20-1 to TRBJ2-3; D unclear. V was shortened by 0 bases and J by 1 base, with 8 bases between the two germline ends. Germline CDR1 and CDR2: DFQATT and SNEGSKA (reference sequence). The CDR3 contains 14 residues. CDR3 region: CSARDPKGTDTQYF. DNA of the CDR3: TGCAGTGCTAGAGATCCCAAGGGCACAGATACGCAGTATTTT.

V gene TRBV5-1 combines with J gene TRBJ1-1; 7 nucleotides match TRBD1. Trimming at V came to 0 bases and at J to 6 bases, leaving 11 bases not matched to a gene. The germline V gene has CDR1 SGHRS and CDR2 YFSETQ. This CDR3 has 16 amino acids. CDR3 sequence (DNA): TGCGCCAGCAGCTTGGATTCCCCAACAGGGGTCTCTGAAGCTTTCTTT. This gives the protein CASSLDSPTGVSEAFF.